One sample yielded the 32 T cell receptor beta chains listed below, sequenced in a study of graft-versus-host responses after intestinal transplantation. Profiled with immunoSEQ multiplex PCR; TCRdb holds only in-frame clones, not every one. The table has 15,000 to 18,000 clones, roughly 35% seen once. Source: alloreactive CD4+ T cells from a mixed lymphocyte reaction culture, taken before intestinal transplant. The subset is: CFSE-low proliferating T cells sorted from roughly 6-day pre-transplant mixed lymphocyte reaction (GvH or HvG direction). The receptor source for this set is a human patient who received an intestinal transplant.

V and J are TRBV5-1 and TRBJ1-3; D gene ambiguous. The V gene lost 0 bases and the J gene lost 0 bases, with 4 bases spanning the gap. The CDR3 consists of 14 residues. Germline V gives CDR1 SGHRS, CDR2 YFSETQ. The CDR3 region has the DNA TGCGCCAGCAGCTTGGGGGGCTCTGGAAACACCATATATTTT. Protein sequence: CASSLGGSGNTIYF.

Comment on this clone: This sample includes further DNA sequences coding for the same CDR3. The chain uses TRBV29-1 and TRBJ1-5, with D perhaps TRBD1 (5 bases). Germline values: CDR1 SQVTM, CDR2 ANQGSEA. The CDR3 contains 13 residues. The germline V and J ends were trimmed by 6 bases and 6 bases, with 15 bases remaining between them. This CDR3 reads CSVGGGWGQPQHF. CDR3 nucleotide sequence: TGCAGCGTGGGGGGGGGTTGGGGTCAGCCCCAGCATTTT. The full variable domain, rest sourced from reference TRBV29-1 and TRBJ1-5, is SAVISQKPSRDICQRGTSLTIQCQVDSQVTMMFWYRQQPGQSLTLIATANQGSEATYESGFVIDKFPISRPNLTFSTLTVSNMSPEDSSIYLCSVGGGWGQPQHFGDGTRLSIL.

The rearrangement joins TRBV11-2 to TRBJ2-1; no reliable D call. The length of the CDR3 is 11 residues. V lost 3 bases to trimming and J lost 7 bases, with 4 bases between them. CDR1 and CDR2 from the germline V gene are SGHAT and FQNNGV. Here the CDR3 reads CASSFLNEQFF. The CDR3 DNA sequence: TGTGCCAGCAGCTTTTTGAATGAGCAGTTCTTC.

J is TRBJ2-2 and V is TRBV5-1; D unclear. Germline V gene data show CDR1 as SGHRS and CDR2 as YFSETQ. V was shortened by 0 bases and J by 1 base, with 1 base between the two germline ends. The CDR3 extends over 13 amino acids. CDR3 sequence reads: CASSLGNTGELFF. The CDR3 DNA follows: TGCGCCAGCAGCTTGGGGAACACCGGGGAGCTGTTTTTT.

The V call is TRBV2, the J call TRBJ2-7; D not resolved. Trimming left V 2 bases short and J 3 bases short, with 11 bases between. Germline V gene lookup returns CDR1 SNHLY and CDR2 FYNNEI. CDR3 size: 14 residues. CDR3 coding DNA: TGTGCCAGCAGTGAAAATTCGGACCGCTACGAGCAGTACTTC. It is translated as CASSENSDRYEQYF. The full variable domain, its missing parts supplied by reference TRBV2 and TRBJ2-7, is EPEVTQTPSHQVTQMGQEVILRCVPISNHLYFYWYRQILGQKVEFLVSFYNNEISEKSEIFDDQFSVERPDGSNFTLKIRSTKLEDSAMYFCASSENSDRYEQYFGPGTRLTVT.

The rearrangement uses TRBV6-6 and TRBJ2-7; 9 positions agree with TRBD1. Germline assignment: CDR1 MNHNY and CDR2 SVGAGI (reference sequence). The CDR3 extends over 13 amino acids. V trimming: 7 bases; J trimming: 2 bases; junction bases outside the gene matches: 3. CDR3 sequence: CASNRQGAYEQYF. The CDR3 DNA sequence: TGTGCCAGCAACCGACAGGGGGCCTACGAGCAGTACTTC.

This clone was counted between two and nine times. As DNA, the CDR3 is TGTGCCAGCTACCCCCTGGCAGGCGTGTACTCTGAAGCTTTCTTT. Translating gives CASYPLAGVYSEAFF. This chain joins TRBV2 and TRBJ1-1, with D hard to call. The CDR3 consists of 15 residues. V lost 8 bases, J lost 6 bases, and 22 bases lay in between. Germline CDR1 SNHLY, CDR2 FYNNEI.

The CDR3 reads CASRANTEAFF. The DNA for the CDR3 is TGTGCCAGCAGAGCGAACACTGAAGCTTTCTTT. The chain uses TRBV6-1 and TRBJ1-1; D gene ambiguous. The CDR3 has 11 amino acids. Trimming cost V 6 bases and J 1 base, with 3 bases left between them. CDR1 and CDR2 from the germline V gene are MNHNS and SASEGT.

The chain joins TRBV27 to TRBJ2-1; 10 bases are a match to TRBD2. The CDR3 is made up of 16 amino acids. The V gene's germline CDR1 is MNHEY and CDR2 SMNVEV (reference sequence). Unmatched junction bases numbered 8, after V lost 1 base and J lost 8 bases. The CDR3 sequence is CASSLWTSGPSHEQFF. The DNA for the CDR3 is TGTGCCAGCAGTTTATGGACTAGCGGTCCTTCCCATGAGCAGTTCTTC.

This rearrangement joins TRBV6-5 to TRBJ1-2; 8 bases agree with TRBD1. This CDR3 has 14 residues. J lost 3 bases, V lost 2 bases, and 2 bases had no gene match. In germline, CDR1 is MNHEY, CDR2 SVGAGI. CDR3 loop: CASSYRTGHYGYTF. CDR3 bases: TGTGCCAGCAGTTACCGGACAGGGCACTATGGCTACACCTTC.

This chain uses TRBV10-1 with TRBJ2-2, with 7 bases fitting TRBD1. The CDR3 has 15 residues. CDR1 WNHNN and CDR2 SYGVQD come from the germline V gene (reference sequence). The J segment lost 7 bases and the V segment lost 3 bases, leaving 8 bases of the junction unmatched. The DNA of the CDR3 is TGCGCCAGCAGTGAATGGCAGGGGGAAGGCGGGGAGCTGTTTTTT. Translation gives CASSEWQGEGGELFF.

This clone was seen only a few times. The rearrangement joins TRBV21-1 to TRBJ1-2; the DNA was not compared with TRBD1, the D call given in the table. TRBV21-1 is a documented pseudogene. The CDR3 runs to 16 residues. CDR3 nucleotide sequence: TGTGCCAGCAGCGCACGGACAGGGGGTTTTACTTATGGCTACACCTTC. Encoded protein: CASSARTGGFTYGYTF.

V usage is TRBV18 and J usage is TRBJ1-5, with 7 nucleotides matching TRBD1. V shed 6 bases, J shed 3 bases, and the junction held 5 bases outside the gene matches. In germline, CDR1 is KGHSH, CDR2 LQKENI. The CDR3 extends over 14 amino acids. CDR3 residues: CASSPGQNNQPQHF. CDR3 bases: TGTGCCAGCTCTCCGGGACAGAACAATCAGCCCCAGCATTTT. Combining the CDR3 with reference TRBV18 and TRBJ1-5 gives the whole variable domain NAGVMQNPRHLVRRRGQEARLRCSPMKGHSHVYWYRQLPEEGLKFMVYLQKENIIDESGMPKERFSAEFPKEGPSILRIQQVVRGDSAAYFCASSPGQNNQPQHFGDGTRLSIL.

About this clone itself: This sequence may be a read error, since a much larger clone differs from it by one base. This chain links TRBV5-1 with TRBJ2-3, with 8 positions matching TRBD2. Germline CDR1 SGHRS, CDR2 YFSETQ. The V segment lost 2 bases and the J segment 6 bases; nucleotides outside the gene matches: 11. This CDR3 contains 16 residues. The CDR3 coding sequence is TGCGCCAGCAGCTTTGCCTCCGGGGGGGGCCAGGATACGCAGTATTTT. Amino acid sequence: CASSFASGGGQDTQYF.

The chain links TRBV27 to TRBJ2-2; D not certain. Per the germline V gene, CDR1 is MNHEY and CDR2 is SMNVEV (reference sequence). The V and J ends lost 1 base and 10 bases respectively, with 22 bases between them. The CDR3 sequence is 17 residues long. CDR3 bases: TGTGCCAGCAGTTTATTGAGATACCCCAATGGGTTCGCGGAGCTGTTTTTT. Translated, it gives CASSLLRYPNGFAELFF.

This clone is deemed medium-sized. The chain is built from TRBV7-9 and TRBJ1-3; D may be TRBD1 (5 bases). V gave up 5 bases and J gave up 4 bases, with 12 bases separating them. The CDR3 has 14 residues. Germline CDR1 and CDR2: SEHNR and FQNEAQ (reference sequence). CDR3 in amino acids: CASSARASGNTIYF. The CDR3 bases are TGTGCCAGCAGCGCCAGGGCTTCCGGAAACACCATATATTTT.

The chain uses TRBV5-4 and TRBJ2-3; TRBD1 matches 9 bases. This CDR3 is 15 amino acids long. Unmatched junction bases numbered 0, after V lost 0 bases and J lost 1 base. Germline-derived CDR1 and CDR2 are SGHNT and YYREEE (reference sequence). The CDR3 sequence: CASSLGTGGTDTQYF. CDR3 in DNA: TGTGCCAGCAGCTTGGGGACAGGGGGCACAGATACGCAGTATTTT.

This clone was recorded a few times. The chain joins TRBV6-4 to TRBJ2-7; 8 bases fit TRBD1. V dropped 6 bases and J dropped 3; count of bases not matched to a gene: 1. The CDR3 loop spans 12 amino acids. Germline CDR1 is MRHNA and CDR2 is SNTAGT. CDR3 coding DNA: TGTGCCAGCAGGACAGGGGACTACGAGCAGTACTTC. Translating gives CASRTGDYEQYF.

This chain uses TRBV5-1 with TRBJ2-1; D possibly uses TRBD1 or TRBD2 (5 bases each). CDR3 length: 15 amino acids. Germline CDR1 SGHRS, CDR2 YFSETQ. Trimming pared 4 bases from V and 0 bases from J, leaving 11 bases between. CDR3 in amino acids: CASSPGTSSYNEQFF. In DNA form, the CDR3 reads TGCGCCAGCAGCCCGGGGACCTCCTCCTACAATGAGCAGTTCTTC.

The chain uses TRBV5-1 and TRBJ2-5; perhaps TRBD1 as D (5 bases). Trimming took off 4 bases at V and 1 base at J, with 8 bases between the two ends. The CDR3 consists of 13 residues. Germline assignment: CDR1 SGHRS and CDR2 YFSETQ. In DNA form, the CDR3 reads TGCGCCAGCAGCCTCAGGGTCCAAGAGACCCAGTACTTC. This translates into CASSLRVQETQYF.

The chain joins TRBV5-1 to TRBJ2-5; a weak D match, TRBD1 (5 bases). The CDR3 runs to 15 residues. Trimming took off 4 bases at V and 5 bases at J, with 18 bases between the two ends. In germline, CDR1 is SGHRS, CDR2 YFSETQ. The CDR3 loop reads CASSRLLGHGETQYF. For the CDR3, the DNA is TGCGCCAGCAGCCGCCTGTTGGGGCACGGGGAGACCCAGTACTTC.

This clone was observed once. The CDR3 sequence is CASSATGVTDTQYF. CDR3 DNA: TGTGCCAGCAGTGCGACAGGGGTCACAGATACGCAGTATTTT. This chain joins TRBV6-4 and TRBJ2-3, with TRBD1 matching 8 bases. The CDR3 totals 14 residues. After removal of 4 bases from V and 2 bases from J, the junction contained 2 bases not matched to a gene. Germline assignment: CDR1 MRHNA and CDR2 SNTAGT.

This clone has only a few counts. V usage is TRBV7-3 and J usage is TRBJ2-5; 13 bases line up with TRBD2. In germline, CDR1 is SGHTA, CDR2 FQGTGA. V dropped 2 bases and J dropped 5; count of bases not matched to a gene: 5. CDR3 size: 16 residues. CDR3 coding DNA: TGTGCCAGCAGCTTAGGGGGACTAGCGGGGAGTGAGACCCAGTACTTC. Protein product: CASSLGGLAGSETQYF.

In this sample, this clone turned up a few times. V and J are TRBV7-9 and TRBJ1-1; D unclear. The CDR3 is made up of 14 amino acids. Germline V gene lookup returns CDR1 SEHNR and CDR2 FQNEAQ (reference sequence). With 0 bases removed from V and 1 base from J, the gap between germline ends came to 6 bases. CDR3: CASSLAQENTEAFF. As DNA, the CDR3 is TGTGCCAGCAGCTTAGCGCAGGAGAACACTGAAGCTTTCTTT.

This clone was seen only a few times. The rearrangement links TRBV5-1 to TRBJ2-3, with a tentative D call TRBD2 (6 bases). Per the germline V gene, CDR1 is SGHRS and CDR2 is YFSETQ. Trimming cost V 2 bases and J 5 bases, with 18 bases left between them. The CDR3 has 16 residues. The CDR3 DNA reads TGCGCCAGCAGCTTCGGTAGGGCCGGGAGCGTAGATACGCAGTATTTT. Encoded protein: CASSFGRAGSVDTQYF.

The rearrangement joins TRBV28 to TRBJ2-3; D gene uncertain. CDR3 size: 13 residues. Germline V gene sequence: CDR1 MDHEN, CDR2 SYDVKM. Trimming took 10 bases from V and 0 from J, leaving 11 bases between them. The CDR3 protein is CAIELGSTDTQYF. CDR3 bases: TGTGCCATCGAGTTGGGGAGCACAGATACGCAGTATTTT.

This clone has just a few counts. Since no conserved phenylalanine or tryptophan closes the CDR3, a read error is the likely cause. It is unclear where the CDR3 begins or ends on the DNA, so no DNA is shown, and the CDR3 is as TCRdb lists it. The CDR3 is CASSFGGRQGGLLLR. J is TRBJ1-1 and V is TRBV28; the table's D call, TRBD1, has no DNA check behind it. The CDR3 length is 15 residues, termini included. Looked up from germline, CDR1 is MDHEN and CDR2 is SYDVKM.

This clone has just a few counts. This sequence joins TRBV6-5 and TRBJ1-5; 7 positions match TRBD1. The trim removed 7 bases at V and 3 bases at J, leaving 6 bases unmatched. Germline CDR1 is MNHEY and CDR2 is SVGAGI. The CDR3 totals 14 residues. This CDR3 is CASIKQGINQPQHF. The CDR3 DNA follows: TGTGCCAGCATTAAACAGGGGATCAATCAGCCCCAGCATTTT.

The chain joins TRBV11-2 to TRBJ2-7; perhaps TRBD1 as D (5 bases). V was cut by 2 bases and J by 0 bases, with 11 bases left in between. CDR1 and CDR2 from the germline V gene are SGHAT and FQNNGV. This CDR3 region has 15 residues. The CDR3, as DNA: TGTGCCAGCAGCTTACGCCCAGGGTACTCCTACGAGCAGTACTTC. Translated: CASSLRPGYSYEQYF.

The rearrangement links TRBV6-1 to TRBJ2-1; D may be TRBD2 (6 bases). V shed 5 bases and J shed 11 bases, with 13 bases lying between them. Per the germline V gene, CDR1 is MNHNS and CDR2 is SASEGT. The CDR3 covers 12 residues. The CDR3 sequence is CASSLRGGKQFF. The CDR3 region has the DNA TGTGCCAGCAGTTTAAGGGGAGGAAAGCAGTTCTTC.

This clone was observed a few times. The V gene is TRBV6-5, the J gene TRBJ2-7; no definite D call. The CDR3 is 14 residues long. Germline values: CDR1 MNHEY, CDR2 SVGAGI. V was clipped by 2 bases and J by 6 bases, with 14 bases between them. The CDR3 sequence is CASSYRAPPREQYF. The CDR3 coding sequence is TGTGCCAGCAGTTACCGGGCCCCCCCCCGCGAGCAGTACTTC.

This clone was seen more than once but under ten times. The chain recombines TRBV6-6 with TRBJ2-1; D is possibly TRBD1 (6 bases). CDR3 size: 14 residues. V lost 0 bases and J lost 4, with 7 bases in between. The germline gives CDR1 MNHNY, CDR2 SVGAGI (reference sequence). CDR3 protein: CASSYSTGYNEQFF. The CDR3 coding sequence is TGTGCCAGCAGTTACTCGACAGGTTACAATGAGCAGTTCTTC.